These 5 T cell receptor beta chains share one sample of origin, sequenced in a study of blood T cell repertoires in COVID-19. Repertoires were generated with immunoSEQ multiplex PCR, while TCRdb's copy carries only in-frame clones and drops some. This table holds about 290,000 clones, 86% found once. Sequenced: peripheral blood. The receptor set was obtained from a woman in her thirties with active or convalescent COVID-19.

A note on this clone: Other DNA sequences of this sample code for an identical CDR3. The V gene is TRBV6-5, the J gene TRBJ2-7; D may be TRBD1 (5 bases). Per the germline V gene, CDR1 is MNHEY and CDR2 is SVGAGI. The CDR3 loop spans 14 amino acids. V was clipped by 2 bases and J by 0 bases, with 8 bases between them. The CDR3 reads CASSYDRRSYEQYF. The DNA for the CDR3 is TGTGCCAGCAGTTACGACAGACGCTCCTACGAGCAGTACTTC.

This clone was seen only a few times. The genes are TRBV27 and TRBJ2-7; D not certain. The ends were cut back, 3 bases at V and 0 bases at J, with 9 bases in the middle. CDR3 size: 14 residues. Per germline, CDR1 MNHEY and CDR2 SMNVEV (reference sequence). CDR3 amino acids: CASSFAESSYEQYF. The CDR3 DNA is TGTGCCAGCAGTTTCGCGGAGAGCTCCTACGAGCAGTACTTC.

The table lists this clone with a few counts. The CDR3 protein is CASSQGQGESQPQHF. CDR3 DNA sequence: TGCGCCAGCAGCCAAGGACAGGGGGAGAGCCAGCCCCAGCATTTT. V is TRBV4-1 and J is TRBJ1-5, with TRBD1 identical over 9 bases. J was trimmed by 7 bases and V by 1 base; bases with no gene match: 5. Per the germline V gene, CDR1 is MGHRA and CDR2 is YSYEKL. There are 15 residues in the CDR3.

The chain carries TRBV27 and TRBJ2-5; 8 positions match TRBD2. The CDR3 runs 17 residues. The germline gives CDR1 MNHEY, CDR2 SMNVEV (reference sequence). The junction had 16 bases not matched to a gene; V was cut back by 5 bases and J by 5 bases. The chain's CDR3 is CASSPWDGGGIRETQYF. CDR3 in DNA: TGTGCCAGCAGTCCCTGGGATGGCGGGGGGATCCGGGAGACCCAGTACTTC.

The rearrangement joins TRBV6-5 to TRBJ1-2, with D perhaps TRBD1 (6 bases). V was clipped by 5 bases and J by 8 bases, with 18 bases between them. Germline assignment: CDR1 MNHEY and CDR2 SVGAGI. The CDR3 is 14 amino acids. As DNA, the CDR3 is TGTGCCAGCAGTCCCACAGGGTCCGCAAGCGGCTACACCTTC. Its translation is CASSPTGSASGYTF.